The present TCR beta chain was sequenced within a study of blood T cell repertoires in COVID-19. Overall study context: Sites in the United States, Italy and Spain provided acute and convalescent COVID-19 samples.

Germline CDR1 and CDR2: KGHSH and LQKENI. This CDR3 has 13 amino acids. V lost 4 bases to trimming and J lost 4 bases; unmatched junction nucleotides: 3. In the original analysis: Reference gene primer amplification gave estimated nucleated cell counts. Sequencing was performed with immunoSEQ multiplex PCR; in TCRdb, only in-frame clones are kept and a portion is missing. V, J and clone size are taken as reported in that table, and D and trimming were inferred from the DNA itself. In the table there are under 200,000 clones, roughly 93% of which are singletons. The clonotype comes from a man between 18 and 29 years old with acute or convalescent COVID-19. The sequencing input was peripheral blood. The rearrangement joins TRBV18 to TRBJ1-1, with 7 bases that match TRBD1. The CDR3 loop is CASSQTGSTEAFF. CDR3 DNA sequence: TGTGCCAGCTCACAGACAGGGAGCACTGAAGCTTTCTTT.